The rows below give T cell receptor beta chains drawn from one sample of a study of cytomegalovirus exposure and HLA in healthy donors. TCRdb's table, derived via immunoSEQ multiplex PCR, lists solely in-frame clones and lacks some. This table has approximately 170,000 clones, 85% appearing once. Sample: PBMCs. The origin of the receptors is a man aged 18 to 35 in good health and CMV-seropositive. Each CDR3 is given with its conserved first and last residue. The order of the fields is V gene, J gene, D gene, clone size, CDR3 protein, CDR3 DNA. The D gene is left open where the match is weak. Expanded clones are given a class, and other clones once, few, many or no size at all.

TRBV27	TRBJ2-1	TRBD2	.	CASSLFSGSPYNEQFF	TGTGCCAGCAGTTTATTCAGCGGGAGTCCCTACAATGAGCAGTTCTTC
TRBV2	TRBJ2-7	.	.	CASSGGEELAVYEQYF	TGTGCCAGCAGTGGAGGAGAGGAGCTGGCGGTTTACGAGCAGTACTTC
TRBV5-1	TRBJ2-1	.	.	CASSPDPPGYNEQFF	TGCGCCAGCAGCCCCGACCCTCCGGGGTACAATGAGCAGTTCTTC
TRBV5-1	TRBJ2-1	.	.	CASSLYSLGRSSYNEQFF	TGCGCCAGCAGCTTGTATTCTCTCGGGAGAAGCTCCTACAATGAGCAGTTCTTC
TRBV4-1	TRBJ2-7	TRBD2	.	CASSQPSGGYEQYF	TGCGCCAGCAGCCAACCTAGCGGGGGGTACGAGCAGTACTTC
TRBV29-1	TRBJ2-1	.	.	CSVVQGHSYNEQFF	TGCAGCGTGGTACAGGGCCACTCCTACAATGAGCAGTTCTTC
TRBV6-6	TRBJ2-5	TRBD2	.	CASSLGLAGGVETQYF	TGTGCCAGCAGTTTGGGACTAGCGGGAGGTGTGGAGACCCAGTACTTC
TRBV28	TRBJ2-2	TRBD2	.	CASRSLAGVRGELFF	TGTGCCAGCAGGAGCCTAGCGGGAGTGCGGGGGGAGCTGTTTTTT
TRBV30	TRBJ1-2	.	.	CAREIRGIGGYTF	TGTGCCCGGGAGATCCGGGGAATCGGGGGCTACACCTTC
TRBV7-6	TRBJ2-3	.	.	CASSSQRLAAGTDTQYF	TGTGCCAGCAGCTCCCAGAGGCTAGCCGCCGGCACAGATACGCAGTATTTT
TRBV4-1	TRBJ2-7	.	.	CASSQEGTGPYEQYF	TGCGCCAGCAGCCAAGAGGGAACAGGCCCCTACGAGCAGTACTTC
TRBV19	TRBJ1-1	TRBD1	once	CASSLGQTMNTEAFF	TGTGCCAGTAGTCTGGGACAGACAATGAACACTGAAGCTTTCTTT
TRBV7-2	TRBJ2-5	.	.	CASSLAGGSQETQYF	TGTGCCAGCAGCTTAGCGGGAGGATCCCAAGAGACCCAGTACTTC
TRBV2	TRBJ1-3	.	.	CASSVGANTIYF	TGTGCCAGCAGTGTAGGGGCGAACACCATATATTTT
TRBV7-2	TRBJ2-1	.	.	CASSFGRTGGYNEQFF	TGTGCCAGCAGCTTCGGGCGGACAGGAGGGTACAATGAGCAGTTCTTC
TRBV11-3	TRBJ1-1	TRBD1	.	CASSPTGEDAAFF	TGTGCCAGCAGCCCGACAGGGGAGGACGCAGCTTTCTTT
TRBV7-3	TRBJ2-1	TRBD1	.	CASSPYISGTGDHEQFF	TGTGCCAGCAGCCCCTACATCTCCGGGACAGGGGATCATGAGCAGTTCTTC
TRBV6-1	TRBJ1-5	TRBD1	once	CASSDRQGGNQPQHF	TGTGCCAGCAGTGACCGACAGGGGGGCAATCAGCCCCAGCATTTT
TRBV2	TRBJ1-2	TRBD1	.	CASSGQGANYGYTF	TGTGCCAGCAGTGGACAGGGTGCAAACTATGGCTACACCTTC
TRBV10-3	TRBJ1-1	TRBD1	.	CAISESGQGGYTEAFF	TGTGCCATCAGTGAGTCGGGACAGGGTGGGTACACTGAAGCTTTCTTT
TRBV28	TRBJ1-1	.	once	CASPSGNTEAFF	TGTGCCAGCCCCAGCGGGAACACTGAAGCTTTCTTT
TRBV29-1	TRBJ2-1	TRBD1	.	CSVALGAGQGANEQFF	TGCAGCGTTGCCCTAGGGGCGGGACAGGGGGCGAATGAGCAGTTCTTC
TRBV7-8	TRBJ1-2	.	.	CASSPIPRDGGGYTF	TGTGCCAGCAGCCCCATCCCGCGGGATGGTGGTGGCTACACCTTC
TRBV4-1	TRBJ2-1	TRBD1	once	CASSQIPGQGTDNEQFF	TGCGCCAGCAGCCAAATTCCGGGACAGGGAACAGACAATGAGCAGTTCTTC
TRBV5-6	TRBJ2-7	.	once	CASMPRSLSYEQYF	TGTGCCAGCATGCCGAGGTCTTTATCCTACGAGCAGTACTTC
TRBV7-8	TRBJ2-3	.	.	CASSQGTDTQYF	TGTGCCAGCAGCCAGGGGACAGATACGCAGTATTTT
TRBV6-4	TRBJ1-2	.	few	CASSAPGYYGYTF	TGTGCCAGCAGTGCACCGGGGTACTATGGCTACACCTTC
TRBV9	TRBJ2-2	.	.	CASSPLEEANTGELFF	TGTGCCAGCAGCCCTCTGGAGGAGGCGAACACCGGGGAGCTGTTTTTT
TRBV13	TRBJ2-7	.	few	CASSPGGSSYEQYF	TGTGCCAGCAGCCCCGGAGGGTCTTCCTACGAGCAGTACTTC
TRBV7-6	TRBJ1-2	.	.	CASSLATEPSFYGYTF	TGTGCCAGCAGCTTAGCTACAGAACCCTCTTTCTATGGCTACACCTTC
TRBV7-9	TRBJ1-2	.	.	CASSLGVQNYGYTF	TGTGCCAGCAGCTTAGGTGTACAGAACTATGGCTACACCTTC
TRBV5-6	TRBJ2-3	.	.	CASSLMRLRTDTQYF	TGTGCCAGCAGCTTGATGAGACTAAGAACAGATACGCAGTATTTT
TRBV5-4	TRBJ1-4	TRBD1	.	CASSSGTGGEKLFF	TGTGCCAGCAGCTCCGGGACAGGGGGTGAAAAACTGTTTTTT
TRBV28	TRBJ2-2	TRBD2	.	CASRGLAGAGELFF	TGTGCCAGCAGGGGACTAGCGGGAGCCGGGGAGCTGTTTTTT
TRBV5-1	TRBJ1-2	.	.	CASSPLPEAGYTF	TGCGCCAGCAGCCCCCTGCCCGAGGCCGGCTACACCTTC
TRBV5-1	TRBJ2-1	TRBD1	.	CASSLTGTGPSLEQFF	TGCGCCAGCAGCTTGACGGGGACAGGCCCTTCGCTTGAGCAGTTCTTC
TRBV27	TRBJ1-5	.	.	CATAYRGSHQPQHF	TGTGCCACTGCATACCGGGGTTCCCATCAGCCCCAGCATTTT
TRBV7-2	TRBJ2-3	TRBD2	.	CASSWGLAGGVDTQYF	TGTGCCAGCAGCTGGGGACTAGCGGGGGGAGTTGATACGCAGTATTTT
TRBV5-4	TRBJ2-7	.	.	CASSSPGVGYEQYF	TGTGCCAGCAGCTCTCCGGGAGTCGGCTACGAGCAGTACTTC
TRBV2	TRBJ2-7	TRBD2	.	CASSDGAGGPISYEQYF	TGTGCCAGCAGTGATGGAGCGGGAGGGCCCATATCCTACGAGCAGTACTTC
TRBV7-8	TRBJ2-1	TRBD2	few	CASSFRLAAEQFF	TGTGCCAGCAGCTTTAGACTAGCGGCTGAGCAGTTCTTC
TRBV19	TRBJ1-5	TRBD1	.	CASRGGQGSYQPQHF	TGTGCCAGTAGGGGGGGACAGGGGTCGTATCAGCCCCAGCATTTT
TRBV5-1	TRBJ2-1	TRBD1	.	CASSGRRDRGPLSSYNEQFF	TGCGCCAGCAGCGGAAGACGGGACAGGGGGCCGCTAAGCTCCTACAATGAGCAGTTCTTC